This T cell receptor (beta chain) was recorded in a study of graft-versus-host responses after intestinal transplantation. Overall study results and limits: Allografts of one patient group, those with graft-donor T cell macrochimerism, had high graft-versus-host to host-versus-graft clonal ratios. GvH clonotypes were identified within recipient marrow, with a subset emerging first in ileum or blood.

Profiled with immunoSEQ multiplex PCR; TCRdb holds only in-frame clones, not every one. In the table there are tens of thousands of clones, about 94% of which are singletons. Trimming took 6 bases from V and 5 from J; bases not matched to a gene: 7. Germline V CDR1 and CDR2: SEHNR, FQNEAQ (reference sequence). CDR3 length equals 14 residues. As concerns this clone: Its antigen is unidentified.

This sequence joins TRBV7-9 and TRBJ1-2; TRBD1 agrees at 9 bases. The TCR comes from a human donor who received an intestinal transplant. The sample here was unstimulated CD8+ T cells sorted from spleen or lymph node cells, taken before intestinal transplant. CDR3 sequence: CASSFTGGAYGYTF. The DNA for the CDR3 is TGTGCCAGCAGTTTTACAGGGGGCGCATATGGCTACACCTTC.